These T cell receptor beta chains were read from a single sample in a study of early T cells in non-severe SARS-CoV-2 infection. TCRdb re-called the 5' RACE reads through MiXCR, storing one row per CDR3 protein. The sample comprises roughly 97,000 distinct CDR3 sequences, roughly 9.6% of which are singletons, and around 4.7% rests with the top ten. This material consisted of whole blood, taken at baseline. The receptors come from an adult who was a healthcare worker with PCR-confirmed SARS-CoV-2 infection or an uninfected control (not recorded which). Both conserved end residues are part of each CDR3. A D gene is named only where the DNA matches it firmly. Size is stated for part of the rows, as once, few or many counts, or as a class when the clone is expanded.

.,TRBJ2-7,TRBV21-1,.,TGTGCCAGCAGCGAATTCGTCCTCGAGCAGTACTTC,CASSEFVLEQYF
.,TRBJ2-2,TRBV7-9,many,TGTGCCAGCAGGCCGGGGGCAGGGAGCGCCGGGGAGCTGTTTTTT,CASRPGAGSAGELFF
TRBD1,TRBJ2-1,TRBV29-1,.,TGCAGCGTTGTGGGGGACAGCTCCTACAATGAGCAGTTCTTC,CSVVGDSSYNEQFF
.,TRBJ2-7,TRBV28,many,TGTGCCAGCATGGGGGCCTCCTACGAGCAGTACTTC,CASMGASYEQYF
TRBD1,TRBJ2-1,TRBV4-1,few,TGCGCCAGCAGCCATCAGACAGGGGCCTACAATGAGCAGTTCTTC,CASSHQTGAYNEQFF
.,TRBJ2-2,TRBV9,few,TGTGCCAGCAGCGTAGACGGTACCCGGGGGGAGCTGTTTTTT,CASSVDGTRGELFF
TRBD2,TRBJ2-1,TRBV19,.,TGTGCCAGTAGTACGACTAGCGGGAGCAGCAATGAGCAGTTCTTC,CASSTTSGSSNEQFF
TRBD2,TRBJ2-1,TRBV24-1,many,TGTGCCACCAGTGATTTAGGGACTAGCGGTTACAATGAGCAGTTCTTC,CATSDLGTSGYNEQFF
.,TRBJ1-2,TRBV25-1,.,TGTGCCAGCAGTGATTCGGTTGGCGGCTATGGCTACACCTTC,CASSDSVGGYGYTF
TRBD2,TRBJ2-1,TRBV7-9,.,TGTGCCAGCAGTATAGCGGGAGGGGACAATGAGCAGTTCTTC,CASSIAGGDNEQFF
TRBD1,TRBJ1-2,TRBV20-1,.,TGCAGTGCAAGTCCAGGGGCAGGGGGAAACTATGGCTACACCTTC,CSASPGAGGNYGYTF
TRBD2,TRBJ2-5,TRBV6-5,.,TGTGCCAGCAGCTATGCCGCGGGAGGATTCCAAGAGACCCAGTACTTC,CASSYAAGGFQETQYF
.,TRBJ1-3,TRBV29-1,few,TGCAGCGTTGAAGGCGCTGGCAGGGATACCTCTGGAAACACCATATATTTT,CSVEGAGRDTSGNTIYF
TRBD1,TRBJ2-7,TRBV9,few,TGTGCCAGCAGCGTCTCTTCGACAGGGACCTCCCCCTACGAGCAGTACTTC,CASSVSSTGTSPYEQYF
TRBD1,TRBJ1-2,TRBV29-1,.,TGCAGCGTACTACAGGGGGCGGATGGCTACACCTTC,CSVLQGADGYTF
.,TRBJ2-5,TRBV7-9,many,TGTGCCAGCAGGGCTAGCGCTGAAGAGACCCAGTACTTC,CASRASAEETQYF
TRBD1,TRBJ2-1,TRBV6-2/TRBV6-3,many,TGTGCCAGCAGCACTACGACAGGGGAGAATGAGCAGTTCTTC,CASSTTTGENEQFF
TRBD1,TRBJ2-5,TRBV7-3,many,TGTGCCAGCAGCTTAACGGGACAGGGTAGAGAGACCCAGTACTTC,CASSLTGQGRETQYF
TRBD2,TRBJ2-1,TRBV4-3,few,TGCGCCAGCAGCTTACTAGCGACTTGGGGATACAATGAGCAGTTCTTC,CASSLLATWGYNEQFF
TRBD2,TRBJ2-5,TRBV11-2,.,TGTGCCAGCACCCGGGATAGCGGGAGATGGGAGACCCAGTACTTC,CASTRDSGRWETQYF
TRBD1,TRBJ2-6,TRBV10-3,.,TGTGCCATCAGGCCCACCGGACAGGCTGGAGGTGGCTCTGGGGCCAACGTCCTGACTTTC,CAIRPTGQAGGGSGANVLTF
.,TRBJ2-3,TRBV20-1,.,TGCAGTGCTAGAGATCTCACGGATACAGATACGCAGTATTTT,CSARDLTDTDTQYF
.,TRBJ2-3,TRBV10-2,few,TGCGCCAGCAGCACTCCCCCGGGATTCTCTAGCACAGATACGCAGTATTTT,CASSTPPGFSSTDTQYF